A single sample gave rise to the 12 T cell receptor beta chains below, sequenced in a study of blood T cell repertoires in COVID-19. Sequencing used immunoSEQ multiplex PCR; TCRdb keeps in-frame clones, though not all of them. The sample lists 70,000 to 85,000 clones, around 90% occurring once. Material: peripheral blood. Every receptor here comes from a woman aged 45-65 years with active or convalescent COVID-19.

This clone was seen a few times. This rearrangement joins TRBV27 to TRBJ2-1; 9 positions match TRBD2. The J segment lost 9 bases and the V segment lost 3 bases, leaving 12 bases of the junction unmatched. There are 16 residues in the CDR3. The germline CDR1 and CDR2 sequences are MNHEY and SMNVEV (reference sequence). The CDR3 nucleotides are TGTGCCAGCAGTTTGTCGAGCGGGGGGCCGACCATTGAGCAGTTCTTC. Protein product: CASSLSSGGPTIEQFF.

The CDR3 nucleotides read TGTGCCAGCAGCGATACCGCAGGGAACTATGGCTACACCTTC. Residues: CASSDTAGNYGYTF. The chain employs TRBV6-6 and TRBJ1-2, with D possibly matching TRBD1 (5 bases). The CDR3 sequence is 14 residues long. Germline assignment: CDR1 MNHNY and CDR2 SVGAGI (reference sequence). V lost 6 bases to trimming and J lost 2 bases, with 13 bases between them.

The V gene is TRBV7-2, the J gene TRBJ1-5; D is uncertain. Between the trimmed V and J ends, which lost 3 bases and 1 base, there was a span of 4 bases. Germline V lookup: CDR1 SGHTA, CDR2 FQGNSA. The CDR3 runs to 13 residues. CDR3 coding DNA: TGTGCCAGCAGCTTGGAGAGCAATCAGCCCCAGCATTTT. Residues: CASSLESNQPQHF.

V and J are TRBV10-2 and TRBJ2-3, with 7 bases that match TRBD2. Germline assignment: CDR1 WSHSY and CDR2 SAAADI. The CDR3 extends over 12 amino acids. Germline trimming cut 9 bases from V and 4 bases from J; bases unmatched to any gene: 4. This CDR3 is CASLGGSDTQYF. The CDR3 nucleotides read TGCGCCAGTTTGGGAGGGTCAGATACGCAGTATTTT.

The chain joins TRBV6-5 to TRBJ2-6, with a tentative D call TRBD1 (6 bases). Trimming pared 6 bases from V and 2 bases from J, leaving 11 bases between. CDR3 length: 15 amino acids. Germline V gene data show CDR1 as MNHEY and CDR2 as SVGAGI. The CDR3: CASRRTEAGANVLTF. DNA for the CDR3: TGTGCCAGCAGGCGGACAGAAGCTGGGGCCAACGTCCTGACTTTC.

The genes are TRBV11-2 and TRBJ1-6; TRBD1 matches at 7 bases. The J segment lost 0 bases and the V segment lost 5 bases, leaving 10 bases of the junction unmatched. Per the germline V gene, CDR1 is SGHAT and CDR2 is FQNNGV. The CDR3 consists of 18 residues. The chain's CDR3 is CASSTTGSFGSYNSPLHF. DNA of the CDR3: TGTGCCAGCAGCACGACAGGGTCTTTCGGCTCCTATAATTCACCCCTCCACTTT.

This clone appeared a single time. The CDR3 spells CASSAGQYHYGYTF. Written as DNA, the CDR3 is TGTGCCAGTAGTGCGGGACAGTACCACTATGGCTACACCTTC. V usage is TRBV19 and J usage is TRBJ1-2; 7 bases are shared with TRBD1. The CDR3 totals 14 residues. The junction had 6 bases not matched to a gene; V was cut back by 5 bases and J by 3 bases. In germline, CDR1 is LNHDA, CDR2 SQIVND (reference sequence).

The chain is built from TRBV12-5 and TRBJ2-7, with a possible D match to TRBD1 (5 bases). This CDR3 region has 14 residues. CDR1 is LGHNT, CDR2 FRNRAP, per germline. The V end lost 6 bases, the J end lost 3 bases, and 15 bases lay between the germline ends. This chain's CDR3 is CASGIDSLLYEQYF. The DNA for the CDR3 is TGTGCTAGTGGGATAGACAGTCTACTCTACGAGCAGTACTTC.

V usage is TRBV30 and J usage is TRBJ1-1, with D perhaps matching TRBD1 (5 bases). V was shortened by 3 bases and J by 2 bases, with 10 bases between the two germline ends. The CDR3 runs to 13 residues. CDR1 and CDR2 (germline): GTSNPN, SVGIG (reference sequence). CDR3 sequence: CAWRPGYNTEAFF. CDR3 nucleotides: TGTGCCTGGAGACCAGGGTACAACACTGAAGCTTTCTTT. The full variable domain, its missing parts supplied by reference TRBV30 and TRBJ1-1, is SQTIHQWPATLVQPVGSPLSLECTVEGTSNPNLYWYRQAAGRGLQLLFYSVGIGQISSEVPQNLSASRPQDRQFILSSKKLLLSDSGFYLCAWRPGYNTEAFFGQGTRLTVV.

The gene calls are TRBV19 and TRBJ2-1, with 7 bases aligning to TRBD2. Trimming at V came to 7 bases and at J to 4 bases, leaving 19 bases not matched to a gene. The CDR3 has 18 amino acids. Germline loops: CDR1 LNHDA, CDR2 SQIVND (reference sequence). The CDR3 region is CASNTHSPMGGSYNEQFF. The CDR3 region has the DNA TGTGCCAGTAATACACATAGCCCTATGGGGGGGAGTTACAATGAGCAGTTCTTC.

The chain combines TRBV5-6 with TRBJ1-2; 7 nucleotides match TRBD1. There are 11 residues in the CDR3. V was clipped by 1 base and J by 11 bases; unmatched bases: 2. CDR1 is SGHDT, CDR2 YYEEEE, per germline. The CDR3 sequence: CASSLTGEYTF. CDR3 coding DNA: TGTGCCAGCAGCTTGACAGGGGAGTACACCTTC.

The chain uses TRBV24-1 and TRBJ2-1, with D possibly matching TRBD1 (5 bases). The germline CDR1 and CDR2 sequences are KGHDR and SFDVKD. The CDR3 has 14 amino acids. V dropped 5 bases and J dropped 7 bases, with 14 bases sitting between them. The CDR3 sequence is CATSGGALLNEQFF. DNA for the CDR3: TGTGCCACCAGTGGTGGGGCTCTCCTGAATGAGCAGTTCTTC.